The 3 T cell receptor beta chains presented below share a single source sample, sequenced in a study of blood T cell repertoires in COVID-19. Clones were read by immunoSEQ multiplex PCR, and TCRdb kept only the in-frame ones, dropping some. The repertoire consists of about 38,000 clones, with about 85% occurring once and the leading ten covering under 5%. Input material: peripheral blood. The receptors were gathered from a man between 60 and 75 years old with COVID-19, enrolled during active disease.

This chain joins TRBV5-6 and TRBJ1-2; D unclear. The germline gives CDR1 SGHDT, CDR2 YYEEEE. The CDR3 extends over 14 amino acids. Trimming took 3 bases from V and 2 from J, leaving 11 bases between them. CDR3 in DNA: TGTGCCAGCAGCTCGAGGGAGGGAAACTATGGCTACACCTTC. Amino acid sequence: CASSSREGNYGYTF.

This clone was seen a few times. This chain links TRBV7-9 with TRBJ1-2, with D tentatively TRBD1 (5 bases). With 5 bases removed from V and 4 bases from J, the gap between germline ends came to 17 bases. Per the germline V gene, CDR1 is SEHNR and CDR2 is FQNEAQ (reference sequence). This CDR3 has 15 residues. CDR3 sequence reads: CASSPAGNLGYGYTF. In nucleotides, the CDR3 is TGTGCCAGCAGCCCAGCAGGGAATCTTGGCTATGGCTACACCTTC. Filled out from reference TRBV7-9 and TRBJ1-2, the complete variable domain reads DTGVSQNPRHKITKRGQNVTFRCDPISEHNRLYWYRQTLGQGPEFLTYFQNEAQLEKSRLLSDRFSAERPKGSFSTLEIQRTEQGDSAMYLCASSPAGNLGYGYTFGSGTRLTVV.

This chain connects TRBV25-1 to TRBJ2-5; D is unresolved. Trimming left V 3 bases short and J 0 bases short, with 11 bases between. CDR1 is MGHDK and CDR2 is SYGVNS in the germline V gene. CDR3 length: 15 amino acids. Written as DNA, the CDR3 is TGTGCCAGCAGTGACCGCCGACACTACCAAGAGACCCAGTACTTC. The encoded protein is CASSDRRHYQETQYF.